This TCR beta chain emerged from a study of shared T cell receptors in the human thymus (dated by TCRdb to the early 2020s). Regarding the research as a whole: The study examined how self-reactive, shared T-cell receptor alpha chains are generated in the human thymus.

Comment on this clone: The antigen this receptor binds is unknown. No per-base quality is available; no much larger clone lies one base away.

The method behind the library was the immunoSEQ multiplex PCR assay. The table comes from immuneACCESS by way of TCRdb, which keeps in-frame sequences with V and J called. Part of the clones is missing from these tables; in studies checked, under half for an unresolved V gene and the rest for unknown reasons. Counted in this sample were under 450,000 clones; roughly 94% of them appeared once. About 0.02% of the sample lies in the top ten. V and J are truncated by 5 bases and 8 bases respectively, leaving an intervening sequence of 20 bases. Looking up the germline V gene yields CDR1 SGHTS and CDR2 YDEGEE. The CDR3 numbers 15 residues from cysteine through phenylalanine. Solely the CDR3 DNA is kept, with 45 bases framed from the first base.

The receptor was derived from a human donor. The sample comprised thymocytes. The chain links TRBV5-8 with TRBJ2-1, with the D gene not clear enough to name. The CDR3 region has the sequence CASRSPRAGQDEQFF. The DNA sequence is TGTGCCAGCAGATCCCCTCGGGCCGGGCAGGATGAGCAGTTCTTC.